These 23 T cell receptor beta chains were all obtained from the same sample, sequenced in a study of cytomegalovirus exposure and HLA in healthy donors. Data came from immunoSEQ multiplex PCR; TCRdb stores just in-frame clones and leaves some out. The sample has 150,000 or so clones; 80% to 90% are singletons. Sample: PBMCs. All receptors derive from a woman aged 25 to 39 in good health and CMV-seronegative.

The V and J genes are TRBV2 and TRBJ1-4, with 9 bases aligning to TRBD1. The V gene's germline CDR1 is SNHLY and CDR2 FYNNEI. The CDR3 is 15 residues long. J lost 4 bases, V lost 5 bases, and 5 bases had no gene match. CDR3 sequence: CASSLRQGGNEKLFF. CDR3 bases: TGTGCCAGCAGTTTGCGACAGGGGGGTAATGAAAAACTGTTTTTT.

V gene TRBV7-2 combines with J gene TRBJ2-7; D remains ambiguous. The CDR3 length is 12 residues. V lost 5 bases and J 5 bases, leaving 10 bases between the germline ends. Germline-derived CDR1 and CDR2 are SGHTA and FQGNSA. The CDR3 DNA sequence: TGTGCCAGCAGCGCCCTAACGAACGAGCAGTACTTC. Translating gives CASSALTNEQYF.

This CDR3 is CASSQTGRGGTDTQYF. The CDR3 DNA reads TGCGCCAGCAGCCAGACAGGGCGGGGGGGCACAGATACGCAGTATTTT. The chain links TRBV4-3 to TRBJ2-3, with a weak D call TRBD2 (8 bases). Germline CDR1 reads LGHNA; CDR2 reads YSLEER. Trimming took off 3 bases at V and 1 base at J, with 14 bases between the two ends. The CDR3 runs to 16 residues.

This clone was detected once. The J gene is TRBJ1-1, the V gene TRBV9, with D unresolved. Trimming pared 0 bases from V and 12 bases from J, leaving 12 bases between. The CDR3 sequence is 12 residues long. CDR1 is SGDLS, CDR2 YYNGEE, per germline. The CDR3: CASSVDSKPPFF. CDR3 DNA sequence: TGTGCCAGCAGCGTAGACTCCAAGCCGCCTTTCTTT.

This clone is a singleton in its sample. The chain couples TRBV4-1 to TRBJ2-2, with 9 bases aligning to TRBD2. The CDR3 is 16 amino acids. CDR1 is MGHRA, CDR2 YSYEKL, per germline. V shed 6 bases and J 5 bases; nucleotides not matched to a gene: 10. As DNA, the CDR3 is TGCGCCAGCAGGACCAGCGGGGGGTCGGGTACCGGGGAGCTGTTTTTT. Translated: CASRTSGGSGTGELFF.

CDR3 region: CASSLARAALDGYTF. In DNA form, the CDR3 reads TGTGCCAGCAGCTTGGCCAGGGCGGCGTTGGATGGCTACACCTTC. The J gene is TRBJ1-2, the V gene TRBV5-6, with D tentatively TRBD1 (5 bases). V lost 0 bases and J 6 bases, leaving 15 bases between the germline ends. The CDR3 runs 15 residues. Per germline, CDR1 SGHDT and CDR2 YYEEEE.

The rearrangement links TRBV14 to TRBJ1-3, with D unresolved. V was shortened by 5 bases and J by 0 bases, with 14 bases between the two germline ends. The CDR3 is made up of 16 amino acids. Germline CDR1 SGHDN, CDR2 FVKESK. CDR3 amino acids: CASSTRSYTSGNTIYF. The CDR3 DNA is TGTGCCAGCAGCACCCGATCGTACACCTCTGGAAACACCATATATTTT.

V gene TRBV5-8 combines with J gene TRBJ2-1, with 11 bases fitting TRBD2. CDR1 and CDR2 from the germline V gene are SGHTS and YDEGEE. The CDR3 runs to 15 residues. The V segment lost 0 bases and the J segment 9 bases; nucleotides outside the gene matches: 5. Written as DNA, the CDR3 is TGTGCCAGCAGCTTGGAGGTTAGCGGGGGGGCTGAGCAGTTCTTC. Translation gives CASSLEVSGGAEQFF.

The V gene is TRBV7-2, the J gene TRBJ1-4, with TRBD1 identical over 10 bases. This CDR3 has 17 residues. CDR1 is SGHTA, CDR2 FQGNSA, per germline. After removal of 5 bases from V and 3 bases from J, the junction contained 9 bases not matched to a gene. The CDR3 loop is CASSAGQGSRANEKLFF. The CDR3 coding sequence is TGTGCCAGCAGCGCGGGACAGGGGAGTAGAGCTAATGAAAAACTGTTTTTT.

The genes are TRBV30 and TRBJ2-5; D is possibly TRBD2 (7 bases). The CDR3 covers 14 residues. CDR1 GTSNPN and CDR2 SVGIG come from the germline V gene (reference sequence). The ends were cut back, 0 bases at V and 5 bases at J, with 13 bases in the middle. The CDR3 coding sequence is TGTGCCTGGAGTGTACGGGGGGCTGGCGAGACCCAGTACTTC. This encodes CAWSVRGAGETQYF.

The CDR3 reads CASSSEWGGSEFF. Here the CDR3 DNA reads TGTGCCAGCAGCTCGGAGTGGGGGGGGTCTGAGTTCTTC. The J gene is TRBJ2-1, the V gene TRBV14, with 7 bases aligning to TRBD2. Germline assignment: CDR1 SGHDN and CDR2 FVKESK. The V segment lost 5 bases and the J segment 14 bases; nucleotides outside the gene matches: 12. The CDR3 runs to 13 residues.

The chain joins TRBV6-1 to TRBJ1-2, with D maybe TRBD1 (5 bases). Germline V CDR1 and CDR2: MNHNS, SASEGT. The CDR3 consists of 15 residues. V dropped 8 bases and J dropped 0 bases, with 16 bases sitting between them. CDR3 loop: CASGGTPGANYGYTF. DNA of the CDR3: TGTGCCAGCGGGGGGACCCCGGGCGCTAACTATGGCTACACCTTC.

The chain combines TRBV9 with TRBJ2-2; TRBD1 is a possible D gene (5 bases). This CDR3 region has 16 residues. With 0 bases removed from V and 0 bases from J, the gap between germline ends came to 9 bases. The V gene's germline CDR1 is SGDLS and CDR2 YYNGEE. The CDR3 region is CASSVARAANTGELFF. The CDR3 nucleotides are TGTGCCAGCAGCGTAGCCAGGGCCGCGAACACCGGGGAGCTGTTTTTT.

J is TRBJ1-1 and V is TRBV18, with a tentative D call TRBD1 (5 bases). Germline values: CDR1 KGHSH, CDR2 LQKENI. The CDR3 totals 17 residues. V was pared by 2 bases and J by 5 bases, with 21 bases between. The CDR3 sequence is CASSPGRPDGALTEAFF. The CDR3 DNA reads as TGTGCCAGCTCACCAGGGCGGCCGGATGGGGCTTTGACTGAAGCTTTCTTT.

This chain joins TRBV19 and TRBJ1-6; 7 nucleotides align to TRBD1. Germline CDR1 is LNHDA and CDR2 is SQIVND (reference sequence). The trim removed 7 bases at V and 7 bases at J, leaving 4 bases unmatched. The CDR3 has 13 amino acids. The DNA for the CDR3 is TGTGCCAGTAATACAGGGGAAAATTCACCCCTCCACTTT. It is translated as CASNTGENSPLHF.

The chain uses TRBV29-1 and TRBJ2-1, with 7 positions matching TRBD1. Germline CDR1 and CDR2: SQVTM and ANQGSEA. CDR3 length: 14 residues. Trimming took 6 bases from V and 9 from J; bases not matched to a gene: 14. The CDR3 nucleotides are TGCAGCGTGACAAACCGGACAGGATTTGGTGAGCAGTTCTTC. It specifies CSVTNRTGFGEQFF.

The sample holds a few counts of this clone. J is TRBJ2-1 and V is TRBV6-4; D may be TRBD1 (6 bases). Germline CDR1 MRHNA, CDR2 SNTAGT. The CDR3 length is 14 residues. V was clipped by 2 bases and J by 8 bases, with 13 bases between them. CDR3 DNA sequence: TGTGCCAGCAGTGACACAGGGACGGAAGATGAGCAGTTCTTC. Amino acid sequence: CASSDTGTEDEQFF.

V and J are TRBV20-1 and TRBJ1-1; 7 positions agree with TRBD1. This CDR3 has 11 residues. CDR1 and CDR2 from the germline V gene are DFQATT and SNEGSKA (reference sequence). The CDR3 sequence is CRRAGGTEAFF. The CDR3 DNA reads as TGCAGGCGGGCAGGGGGCACTGAAGCTTTCTTT.

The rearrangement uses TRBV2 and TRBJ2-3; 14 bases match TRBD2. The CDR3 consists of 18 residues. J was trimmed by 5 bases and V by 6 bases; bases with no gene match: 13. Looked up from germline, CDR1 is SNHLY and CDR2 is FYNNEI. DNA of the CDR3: TGTGCCAGCAGGGGGGTAACGACTAGCGGGGGGGCACGAGATACGCAGTATTTT. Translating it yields CASRGVTTSGGARDTQYF.

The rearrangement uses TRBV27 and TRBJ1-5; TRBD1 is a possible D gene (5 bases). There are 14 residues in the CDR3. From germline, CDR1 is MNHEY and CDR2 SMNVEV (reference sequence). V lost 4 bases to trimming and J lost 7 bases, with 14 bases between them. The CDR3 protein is CASSSGDGGQPQHF. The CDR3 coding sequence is TGTGCCAGCAGTTCGGGGGACGGGGGACAGCCCCAGCATTTT.

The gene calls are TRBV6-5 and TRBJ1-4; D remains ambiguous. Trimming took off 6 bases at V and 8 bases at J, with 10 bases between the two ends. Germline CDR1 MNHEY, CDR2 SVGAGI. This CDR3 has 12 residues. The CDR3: CASRAGGEKLFF. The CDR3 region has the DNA TGTGCCAGCAGGGCAGGTGGGGAAAAACTGTTTTTT.

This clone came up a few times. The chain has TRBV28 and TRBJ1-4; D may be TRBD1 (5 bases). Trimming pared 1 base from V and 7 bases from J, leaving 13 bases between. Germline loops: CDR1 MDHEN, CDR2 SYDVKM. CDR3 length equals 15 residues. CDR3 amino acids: CASSLLGGSLEKLFF. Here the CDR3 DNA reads TGTGCCAGCAGTTTATTGGGGGGGTCCCTTGAAAAACTGTTTTTT.

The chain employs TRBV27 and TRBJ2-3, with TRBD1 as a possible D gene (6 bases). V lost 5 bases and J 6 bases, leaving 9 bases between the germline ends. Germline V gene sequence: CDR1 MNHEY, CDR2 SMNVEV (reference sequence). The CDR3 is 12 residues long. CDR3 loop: CASSPRGDTQYF. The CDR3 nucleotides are TGTGCCAGCAGTCCGAGGGGGGATACGCAGTATTTT.